This T cell receptor beta chain appears in the sequencing data of a study of T-cell memory formation after mild COVID-19. About the research overall: Among the donors, TCR clusters were largely specific to each donor. General study results and limits: Researchers found some responding clones in pre-infection memory, a sign that cross-reactive memory joined. Clones contracting over day 15 to 85 were CD4/CD8 balanced, with later expanders leaning CD4+.

cDNA libraries for TCR alpha and TCR beta, carrying sample barcodes and UMIs, came from 5'RACE with constant-segment primers. TCRdb used MiXCR to reprocess the 5' RACE reads, holding one entry per CDR3 protein. The data contain approximately 290,000 distinct CDR3 sequences, under 8.5% of them singletons. The CDR3 contains 15 residues. CDR1 is MDHEN and CDR2 is SYDVKM in the germline V gene. The trim removed 4 bases at V and 7 bases at J, leaving 10 bases unmatched. This clonotype was seen only a few times. Antigen: not known. This TCR was sampled from a man aged 18 to 30 who had mild COVID-19 (a few samples of this study predate the infection). Cell type and time point are not known. This rearrangement joins TRBV28 to TRBJ1-5, with 7 bases aligning to TRBD1. The specimen sequenced was PBMCs or a T cell subset sorted from them (not recorded which). Here the CDR3 reads CASSSIIGGEQPQHF. In DNA form, the CDR3 reads TGTGCCAGCAGTTCGATCATAGGGGGCGAGCAGCCCCAGCATTTT.